The rows below give T cell receptor beta chains drawn from one sample of a study of response to subunit inactivated influenza vaccine. MiXCR was run by TCRdb on the RT-PCR reads, yielding one entry per CDR3 protein. The sample records about 480,000 distinct CDR3 sequences, about 10% being singletons. The source was PBMCs from blood, collected roughly 45 days after vaccination. These TCRs come from a man aged 50 or older who received an inactivated influenza vaccine. Both conserved end residues are part of each CDR3. A D gene is named only where the DNA matches it firmly. For some rows the clone size is stated as once, few or many, or as a class when expanded; others skip it.

13	TRBV6-5	NA	few	TRBJ1-1	CASSYRVPTEAFF	TGTGCCAGCAGTTACAGGGTACCCACTGAAGCTTTCTTT
14	TRBV6-2/TRBV6-3	NA	few	TRBJ2-3	CASRHPPASDTQYF	TGTGCCAGCCGGCACCCTCCGGCCTCAGATACGCAGTATTTT
15	TRBV9	NA	few	TRBJ2-1	CASSVVNGMGNEQFF	TGTGCCAGCAGCGTAGTGAACGGGATGGGCAATGAGCAGTTCTTC
12	TRBV28	NA	many	TRBJ2-5	CASKPGQETQYF	TGTGCCAGCAAACCTGGGCAAGAGACCCAGTACTTC
17	TRBV10-2	TRBD2	NA	TRBJ2-3	CASSETSGGSYIDTQYF	TGCGCCAGCAGCGAGACTAGCGGGGGGTCCTATATAGATACGCAGTATTTT
16	TRBV27	TRBD2	NA	TRBJ2-1	CASSLSTGRAANEQFF	TGTGCCAGCAGTTTATCTACCGGGAGGGCGGCCAATGAGCAGTTCTTC
13	TRBV12-3/TRBV12-4	NA	NA	TRBJ2-3	CASSRTETDTQYF	TGTGCCAGCAGCCGGACGGAAACAGATACGCAGTATTTT
11	TRBV28	NA	few	TRBJ1-5	CASSADQPQHF	TGTGCCAGCAGTGCCGATCAGCCCCAGCATTTT
16	TRBV21-1	NA	NA	TRBJ2-1	CASSKGRRGSYNEQFF	TGTGCCAGCAGCAAAGGAAGGCGGGGCTCCTACAATGAGCAGTTCTTC
18	TRBV21-1	NA	NA	TRBJ2-7	CASSKVPSGRPGGTWQYF	TGTGCCAGCAGCAAAGTGCCTAGCGGGAGGCCCGGGGGAACCTGGCAGTACTTC
13	TRBV11-2	NA	NA	TRBJ2-5	CASSLEPGPDQYF	TGTGCCAGCAGCTTAGAACCTGGGCCGGACCAGTACTTC
14	TRBV6-5	NA	few	TRBJ2-1	CASSYPERWDEQFF	TGTGCCAGCAGTTACCCGGAAAGATGGGATGAGCAGTTCTTC
15	TRBV24-1	TRBD2	few	TRBJ2-1	CATSDPTSGNNEQFF	TGTGCCACCAGTGACCCAACTAGCGGGAACAATGAGCAGTTCTTC
14	TRBV15	NA	once	TRBJ2-1	CASGWGSSYNEQFF	TGTGCCTCTGGGTGGGGTAGCTCCTACAATGAGCAGTTCTTC
11	TRBV27	NA	many	TRBJ2-7	CASRKNDEQYF	TGTGCCAGCAGGAAGAATGACGAGCAGTACTTC
13	TRBV27	NA	few	TRBJ2-1	CASAGPRYNEQFF	TGTGCCAGCGCCGGGCCCAGATACAATGAGCAGTTCTTC
15	TRBV9	NA	once	TRBJ2-4	CASSVGVSSKNIQHF	TGTGCCAGCAGCGTGGGAGTTTCCTCGAAAAACATTCAGCACTTC
15	TRBV7-2	TRBD2	few	TRBJ2-7	CASSSGTNSYTKQYF	TGTGCCAGCAGCTCAGGGACTAACTCCTATACGAAGCAGTACTTC
16	TRBV6-1	TRBD2	many	TRBJ2-7	CASSKMRLAGAYEQYF	TGTGCCAGCAGTAAAATGAGACTAGCGGGAGCTTACGAGCAGTACTTC
15	TRBV4-2	NA	few	TRBJ2-7	CASSAWDLYSYEQYF	TGTGCCAGCAGCGCCTGGGACTTGTACTCCTACGAGCAGTACTTC
17	TRBV25-1	TRBD1	NA	TRBJ2-7	CASSEGDSLLKAYEQYF	TGTGCCAGCAGTGAAGGGGACAGCCTCCTGAAAGCCTACGAGCAGTACTTC
15	TRBV5-5	NA	NA	TRBJ2-2	CASSFLGSTTGELFF	TGTGCCAGCAGCTTTCTGGGGTCGACCACCGGGGAGCTGTTTTTT